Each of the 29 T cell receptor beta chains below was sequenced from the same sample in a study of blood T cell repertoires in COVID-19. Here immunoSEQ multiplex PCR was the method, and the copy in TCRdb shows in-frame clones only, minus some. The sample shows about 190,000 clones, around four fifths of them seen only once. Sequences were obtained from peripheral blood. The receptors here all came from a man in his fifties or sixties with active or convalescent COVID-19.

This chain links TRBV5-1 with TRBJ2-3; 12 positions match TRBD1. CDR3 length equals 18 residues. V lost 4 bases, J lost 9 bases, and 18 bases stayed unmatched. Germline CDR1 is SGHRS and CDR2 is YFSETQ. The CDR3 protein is CASSGDRGRETEGDTQYF. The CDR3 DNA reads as TGCGCCAGCAGCGGGGACAGGGGGCGGGAGACTGAAGGTGACACGCAGTATTTT.

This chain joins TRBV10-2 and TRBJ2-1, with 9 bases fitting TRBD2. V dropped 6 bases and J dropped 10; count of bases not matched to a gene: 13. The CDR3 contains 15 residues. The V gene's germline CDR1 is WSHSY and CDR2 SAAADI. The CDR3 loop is CASREVREGLREQFF. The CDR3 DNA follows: TGCGCCAGCAGGGAGGTGCGGGAGGGGCTCAGAGAGCAGTTCTTC.

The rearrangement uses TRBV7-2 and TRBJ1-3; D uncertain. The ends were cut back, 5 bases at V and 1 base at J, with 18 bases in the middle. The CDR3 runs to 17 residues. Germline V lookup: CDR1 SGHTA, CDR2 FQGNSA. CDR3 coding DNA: TGTGCCAGCAGCCAGCGTGCCCGGGTACTGTCTGGAAACACCATATATTTT. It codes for CASSQRARVLSGNTIYF.

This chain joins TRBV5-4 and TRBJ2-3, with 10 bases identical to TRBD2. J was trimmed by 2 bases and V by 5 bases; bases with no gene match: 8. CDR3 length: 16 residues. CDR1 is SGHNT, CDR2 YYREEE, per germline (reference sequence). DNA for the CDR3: TGTGCCAGCAGTAGGCAGCGGGGGGGTACCACAGATACGCAGTATTTT. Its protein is CASSRQRGGTTDTQYF. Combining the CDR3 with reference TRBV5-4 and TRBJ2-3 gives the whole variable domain ETGVTQSPTHLIKTRGQQVTLRCSSQSGHNTVSWYQQALGQGPQFIFQYYREEENGRGNFPPRFSGLQFPNYSSELNVNALELDDSALYLCASSRQRGGTTDTQYFGPGTRLTVL.

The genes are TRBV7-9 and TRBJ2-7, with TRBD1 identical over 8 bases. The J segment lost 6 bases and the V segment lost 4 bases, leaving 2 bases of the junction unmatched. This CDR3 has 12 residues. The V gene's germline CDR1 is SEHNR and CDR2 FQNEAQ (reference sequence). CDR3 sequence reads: CASSSGTGEQYF. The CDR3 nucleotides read TGTGCCAGCAGCTCCGGGACAGGCGAGCAGTACTTC.

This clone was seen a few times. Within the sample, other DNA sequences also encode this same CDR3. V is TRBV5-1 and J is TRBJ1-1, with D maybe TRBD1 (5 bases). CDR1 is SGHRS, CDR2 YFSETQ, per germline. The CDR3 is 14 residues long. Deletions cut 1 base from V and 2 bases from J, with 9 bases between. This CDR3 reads CASSLNGGNTEAFF. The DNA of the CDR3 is TGCGCCAGCAGCTTGAACGGGGGTAACACTGAAGCTTTCTTT.

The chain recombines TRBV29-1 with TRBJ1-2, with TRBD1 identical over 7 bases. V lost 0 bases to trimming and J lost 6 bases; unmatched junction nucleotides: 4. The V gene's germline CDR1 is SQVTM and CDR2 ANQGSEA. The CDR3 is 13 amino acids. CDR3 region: CSVEEGGGDGYTF. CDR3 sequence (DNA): TGCAGCGTTGAAGAAGGGGGCGGTGATGGCTACACCTTC.

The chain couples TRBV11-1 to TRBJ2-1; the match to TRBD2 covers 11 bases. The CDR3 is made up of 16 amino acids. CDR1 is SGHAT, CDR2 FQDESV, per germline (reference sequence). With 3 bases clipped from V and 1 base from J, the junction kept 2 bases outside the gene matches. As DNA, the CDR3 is TGTGCCAGCAGCTTTACTAGCGGGAGTTCCTACAATGAGCAGTTCTTC. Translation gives CASSFTSGSSYNEQFF.

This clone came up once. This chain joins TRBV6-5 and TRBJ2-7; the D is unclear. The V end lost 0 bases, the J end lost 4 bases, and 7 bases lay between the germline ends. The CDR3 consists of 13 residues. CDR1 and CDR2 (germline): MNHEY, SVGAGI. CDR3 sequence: CASSYSIQYEQYF. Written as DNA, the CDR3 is TGTGCCAGCAGTTACTCGATCCAGTACGAGCAGTACTTC.

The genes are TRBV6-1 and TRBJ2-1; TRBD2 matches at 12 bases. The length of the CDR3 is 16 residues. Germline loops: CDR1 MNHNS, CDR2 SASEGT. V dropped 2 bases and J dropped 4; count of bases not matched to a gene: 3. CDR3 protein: CASSEPTSGGYNEQFF. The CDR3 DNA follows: TGTGCCAGCAGTGAACCCACTAGCGGGGGGTACAATGAGCAGTTCTTC.

CDR3 in amino acids: CASSPAGDSEKLFF. The CDR3 DNA reads as TGTGCCAGCAGCCCAGCAGGCGATAGTGAAAAACTGTTTTTT. The gene calls are TRBV7-2 and TRBJ1-4; D remains unclear. Germline CDR1 is SGHTA and CDR2 is FQGNSA. V lost 5 bases to trimming and J lost 7 bases, with 14 bases between them. This CDR3 contains 14 residues.

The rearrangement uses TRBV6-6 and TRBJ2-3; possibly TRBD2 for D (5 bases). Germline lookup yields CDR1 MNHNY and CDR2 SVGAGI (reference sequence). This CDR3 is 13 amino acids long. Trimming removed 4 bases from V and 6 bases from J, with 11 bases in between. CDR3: CASSSPGGDTQYF. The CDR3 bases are TGTGCCAGCAGTTCACCCGGCGGGGATACGCAGTATTTT.

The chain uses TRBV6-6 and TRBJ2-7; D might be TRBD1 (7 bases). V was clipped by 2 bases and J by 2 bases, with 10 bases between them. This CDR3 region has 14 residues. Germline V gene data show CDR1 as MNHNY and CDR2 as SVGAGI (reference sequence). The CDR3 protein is CASSYVRGAYEQYF. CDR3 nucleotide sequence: TGTGCCAGCAGTTACGTCAGGGGGGCCTACGAGCAGTACTTC.

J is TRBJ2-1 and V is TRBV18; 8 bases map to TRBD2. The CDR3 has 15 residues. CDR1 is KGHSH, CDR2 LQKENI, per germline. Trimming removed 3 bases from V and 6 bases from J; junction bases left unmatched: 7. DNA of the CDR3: TGTGCCAGCTCACCGGGACTAGACCTTGGCAATGAGCAGTTCTTC. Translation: CASSPGLDLGNEQFF.

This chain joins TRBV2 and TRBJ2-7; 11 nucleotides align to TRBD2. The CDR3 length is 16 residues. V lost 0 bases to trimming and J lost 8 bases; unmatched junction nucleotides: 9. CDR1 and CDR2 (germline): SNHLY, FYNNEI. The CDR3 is CASSEAWETSGNQQYF. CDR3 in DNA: TGTGCCAGCAGTGAAGCATGGGAGACTAGCGGGAATCAGCAGTACTTC.

In nucleotides, the CDR3 is TGTGCCATCAGCCGGGACAGGACAGCTATAGGGTACACCTTC. Translating it yields CAISRDRTAIGYTF. This chain connects TRBV10-3 to TRBJ1-2; the match to TRBD1 covers 8 bases. J lost 11 bases, V lost 6 bases, and 14 bases had no gene match. Germline V lookup: CDR1 ENHRY, CDR2 SYGVKD. CDR3 length: 14 residues.

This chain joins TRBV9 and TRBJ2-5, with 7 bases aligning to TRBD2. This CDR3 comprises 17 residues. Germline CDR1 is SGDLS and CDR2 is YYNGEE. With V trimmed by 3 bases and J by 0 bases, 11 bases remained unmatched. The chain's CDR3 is CASSGSLGGTYQETQYF. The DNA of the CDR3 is TGTGCCAGCAGCGGGTCCTTGGGGGGGACGTACCAAGAGACCCAGTACTTC.

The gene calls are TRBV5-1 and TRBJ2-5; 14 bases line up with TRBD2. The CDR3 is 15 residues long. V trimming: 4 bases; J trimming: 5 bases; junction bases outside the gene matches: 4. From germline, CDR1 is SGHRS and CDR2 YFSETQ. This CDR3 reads CASSAGLAGVETQYF. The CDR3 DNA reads TGCGCCAGCAGCGCGGGACTAGCGGGGGTGGAGACCCAGTACTTC. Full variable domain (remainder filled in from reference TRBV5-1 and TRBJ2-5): KAGVTQTPRYLIKTRGQQVTLSCSPISGHRSVSWYQQTPGQGLQFLFEYFSETQRNKGNFPGRFSGRQFSNSRSEMNVSTLELGDSALYLCASSAGLAGVETQYFGPGTRLLVL.

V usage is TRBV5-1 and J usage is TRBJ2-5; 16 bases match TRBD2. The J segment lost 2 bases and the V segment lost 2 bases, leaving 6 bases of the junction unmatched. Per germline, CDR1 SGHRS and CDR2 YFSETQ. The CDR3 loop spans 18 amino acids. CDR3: CASSLPGLAGGPQETQYF. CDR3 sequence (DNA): TGCGCCAGCAGCTTACCGGGACTAGCGGGGGGGCCTCAAGAGACCCAGTACTTC.

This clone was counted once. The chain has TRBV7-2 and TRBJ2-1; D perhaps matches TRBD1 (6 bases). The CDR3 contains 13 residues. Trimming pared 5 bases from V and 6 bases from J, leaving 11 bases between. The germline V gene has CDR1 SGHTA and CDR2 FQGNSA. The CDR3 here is CASSPTGFNEQFF. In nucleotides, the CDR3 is TGTGCCAGCAGCCCGACAGGATTCAATGAGCAGTTCTTC.

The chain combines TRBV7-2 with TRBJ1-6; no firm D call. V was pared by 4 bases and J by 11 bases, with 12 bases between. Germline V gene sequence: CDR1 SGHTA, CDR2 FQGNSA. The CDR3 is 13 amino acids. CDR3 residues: CASSSSIIPPLHF. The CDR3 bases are TGTGCCAGCAGCTCCTCTATAATTCCACCCCTCCACTTT.

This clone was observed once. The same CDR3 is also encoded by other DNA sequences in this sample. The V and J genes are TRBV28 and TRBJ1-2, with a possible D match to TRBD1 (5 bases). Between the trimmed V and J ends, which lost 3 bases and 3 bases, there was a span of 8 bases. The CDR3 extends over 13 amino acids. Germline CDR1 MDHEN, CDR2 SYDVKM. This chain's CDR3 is CASSLGRDYGYTF. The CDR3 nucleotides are TGTGCCAGCAGTTTGGGCAGGGACTATGGCTACACCTTC.

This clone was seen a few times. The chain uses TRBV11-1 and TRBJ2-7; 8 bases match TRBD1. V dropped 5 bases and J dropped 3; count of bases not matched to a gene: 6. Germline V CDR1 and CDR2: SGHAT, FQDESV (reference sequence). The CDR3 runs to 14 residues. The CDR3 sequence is CASSLTGGNYEQYF. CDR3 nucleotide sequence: TGTGCCAGCAGCCTCACAGGGGGGAACTACGAGCAGTACTTC.

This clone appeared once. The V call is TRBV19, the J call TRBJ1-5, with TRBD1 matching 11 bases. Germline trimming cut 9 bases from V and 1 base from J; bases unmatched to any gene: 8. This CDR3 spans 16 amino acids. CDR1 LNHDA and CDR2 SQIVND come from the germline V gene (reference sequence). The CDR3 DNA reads TGTGCCAGAGGGACAGGGGGAAAAAAAAGCAATCAGCCCCAGCATTTT. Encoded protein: CARGTGGKKSNQPQHF.

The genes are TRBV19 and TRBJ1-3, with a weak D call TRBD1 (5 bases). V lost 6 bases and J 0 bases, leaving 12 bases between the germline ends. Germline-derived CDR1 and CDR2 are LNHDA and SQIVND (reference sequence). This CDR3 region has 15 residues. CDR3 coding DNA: TGTGCCAGTAGCCCAGGGCCGAACTCTGGAAACACCATATATTTT. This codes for CASSPGPNSGNTIYF.

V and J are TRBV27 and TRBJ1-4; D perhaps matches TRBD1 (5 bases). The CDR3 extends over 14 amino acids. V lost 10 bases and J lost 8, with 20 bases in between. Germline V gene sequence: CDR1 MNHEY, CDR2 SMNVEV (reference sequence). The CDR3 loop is CATGWGGGEEKLFF. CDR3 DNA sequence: TGTGCCACCGGGTGGGGGGGAGGAGAGGAAAAACTGTTTTTT.

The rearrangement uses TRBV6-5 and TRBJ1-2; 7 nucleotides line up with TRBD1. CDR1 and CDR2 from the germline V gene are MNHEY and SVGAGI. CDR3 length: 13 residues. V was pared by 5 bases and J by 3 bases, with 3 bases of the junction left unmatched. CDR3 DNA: TGTGCCAGCAGTCTAACAGGGGACTATGGCTACACCTTC. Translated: CASSLTGDYGYTF.

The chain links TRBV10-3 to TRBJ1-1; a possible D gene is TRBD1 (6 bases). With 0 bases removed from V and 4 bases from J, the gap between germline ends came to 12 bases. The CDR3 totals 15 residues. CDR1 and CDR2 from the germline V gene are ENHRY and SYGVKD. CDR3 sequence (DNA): TGTGCCATCAGTGAGTCGCAGGGGAGGGGCACTGAAGCTTTCTTT. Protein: CAISESQGRGTEAFF.

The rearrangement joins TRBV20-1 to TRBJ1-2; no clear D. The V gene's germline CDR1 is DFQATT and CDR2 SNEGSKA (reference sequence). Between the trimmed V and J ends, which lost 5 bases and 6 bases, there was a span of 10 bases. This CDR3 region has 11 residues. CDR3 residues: CSAGRGDGYTF. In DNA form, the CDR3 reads TGCAGTGCTGGAAGAGGAGATGGCTACACCTTC.